Sequencing of this TCR beta chain was carried out in a study of T cells after yellow fever vaccination. For the study at large: Libraries from low-cell-number fractions were prepared with the SMART-Seq v4 Ultra Low Input RNA kit.

The study's findings and limits: Booster sampling recovered most clones from primary vaccination (approximately 96% CD4, approximately 88% CD8). FACS-sorted repertoires could harbor abundant contaminating bulk-population clonotypes.

This clonotype was observed many times. Its cognate antigen is unknown. MiXCR, applied by TCRdb to the 5' RACE reads, yields one record per CDR3 protein. In the table there are under 95,000 distinct CDR3 sequences, around 7% of which are singletons. Germline V CDR1 and CDR2: LGHNA, YNFKEQ. The V segment lost 2 bases and the J segment 9 bases; nucleotides outside the gene matches: 7. This CDR3 region has 15 residues. This TCR derives from a young man who received the YFV17D yellow fever vaccine. The source was CD8+ T cells sorted from PBMCs, collected more than 8 days after the first yellow fever vaccination. The chain recombines TRBV4-2 with TRBJ2-1; 10 positions agree with TRBD1. The CDR3 region has the DNA TGTGCCAGCAGCCAAATGGGACAGGGGACGGGTGAGCAGTTCTTC. Protein sequence: CASSQMGQGTGEQFF.